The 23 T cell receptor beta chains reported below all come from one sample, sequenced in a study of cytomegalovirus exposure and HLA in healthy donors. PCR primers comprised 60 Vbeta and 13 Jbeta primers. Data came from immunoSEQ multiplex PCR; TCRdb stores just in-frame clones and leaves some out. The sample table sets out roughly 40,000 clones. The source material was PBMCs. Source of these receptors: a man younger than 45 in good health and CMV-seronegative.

In nucleotides, the CDR3 is TGTGCCAGCAGTGAAATGCCCTCTTTTGGGCACGAGACCCAGTACTTC. Translated: CASSEMPSFGHETQYF. This chain connects TRBV2 to TRBJ2-5, with no clear D. The CDR3 runs to 16 residues. The V gene lost 2 bases and the J gene lost 5 bases, with 18 bases spanning the gap. Germline CDR1 is SNHLY and CDR2 is FYNNEI.

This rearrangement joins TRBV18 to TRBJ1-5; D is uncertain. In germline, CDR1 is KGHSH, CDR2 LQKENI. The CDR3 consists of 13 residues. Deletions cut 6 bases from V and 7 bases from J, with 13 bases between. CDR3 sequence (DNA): TGTGCCAGCTCGCGGGATCTGAACCAGCCCCAGCATTTT. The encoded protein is CASSRDLNQPQHF. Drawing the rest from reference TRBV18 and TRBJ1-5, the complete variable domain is NAGVMQNPRHLVRRRGQEARLRCSPMKGHSHVYWYRQLPEEGLKFMVYLQKENIIDESGMPKERFSAEFPKEGPSILRIQQVVRGDSAAYFCASSRDLNQPQHFGDGTRLSIL.

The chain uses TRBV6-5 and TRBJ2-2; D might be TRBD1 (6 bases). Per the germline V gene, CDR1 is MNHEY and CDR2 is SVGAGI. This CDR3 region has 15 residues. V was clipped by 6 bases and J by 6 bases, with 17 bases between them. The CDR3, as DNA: TGTGCCAGCAGCCCTAGGGGGTGGTTAGCCGGGGAGCTGTTTTTT. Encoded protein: CASSPRGWLAGELFF.

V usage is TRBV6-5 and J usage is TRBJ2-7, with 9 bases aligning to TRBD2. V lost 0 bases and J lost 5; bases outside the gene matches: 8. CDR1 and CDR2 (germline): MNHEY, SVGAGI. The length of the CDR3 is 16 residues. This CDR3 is CASSYSLAGVLDEQYF. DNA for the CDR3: TGTGCCAGCAGTTACTCCTTAGCGGGAGTTTTAGACGAGCAGTACTTC.

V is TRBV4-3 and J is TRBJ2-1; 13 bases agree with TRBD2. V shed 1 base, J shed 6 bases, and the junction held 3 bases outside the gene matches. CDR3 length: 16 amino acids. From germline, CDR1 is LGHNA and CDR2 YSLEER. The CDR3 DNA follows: TGCGCCAGCAGCCAAGGGAGACTAGCGGGAGGCAATGAGCAGTTCTTC. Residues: CASSQGRLAGGNEQFF.

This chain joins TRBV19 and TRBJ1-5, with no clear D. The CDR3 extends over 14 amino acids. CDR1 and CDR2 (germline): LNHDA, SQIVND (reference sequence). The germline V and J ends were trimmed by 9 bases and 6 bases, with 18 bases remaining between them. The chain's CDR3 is CARPKFAGTQPQHF. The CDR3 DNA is TGTGCCAGACCTAAATTCGCAGGCACTCAGCCCCAGCATTTT. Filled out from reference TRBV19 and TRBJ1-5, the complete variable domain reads DGGITQSPKYLFRKEGQNVTLSCEQNLNHDAMYWYRQDPGQGLRLIYYSQIVNDFQKGDIAEGYSVSREKKESFPLTVTSAQKNPTAFYLCARPKFAGTQPQHFGDGTRLSIL.

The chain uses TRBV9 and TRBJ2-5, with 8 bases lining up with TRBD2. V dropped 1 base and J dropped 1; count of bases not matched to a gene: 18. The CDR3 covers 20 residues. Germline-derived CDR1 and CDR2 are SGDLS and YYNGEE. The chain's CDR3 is CASSVRSHGRLAGSQETQYF. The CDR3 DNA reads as TGTGCCAGCAGCGTACGGTCCCATGGAAGGCTAGCGGGCTCCCAAGAGACCCAGTACTTC.

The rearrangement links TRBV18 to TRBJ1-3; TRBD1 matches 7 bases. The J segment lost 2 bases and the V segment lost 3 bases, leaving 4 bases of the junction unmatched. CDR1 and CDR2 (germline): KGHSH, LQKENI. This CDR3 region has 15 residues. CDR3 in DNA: TGTGCCAGCTCACCCCAGGGGGGTCCTGGAAACACCATATATTTT. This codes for CASSPQGGPGNTIYF.

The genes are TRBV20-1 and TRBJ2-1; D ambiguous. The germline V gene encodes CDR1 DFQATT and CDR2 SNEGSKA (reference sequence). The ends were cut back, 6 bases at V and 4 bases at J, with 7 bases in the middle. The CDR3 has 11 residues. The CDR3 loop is CSAPQYNEQFF. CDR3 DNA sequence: TGCAGTGCCCCCCAGTACAATGAGCAGTTCTTC.

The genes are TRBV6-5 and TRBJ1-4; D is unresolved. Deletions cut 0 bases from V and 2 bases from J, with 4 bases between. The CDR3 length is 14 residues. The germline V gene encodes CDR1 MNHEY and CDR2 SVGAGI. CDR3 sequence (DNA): TGTGCCAGCAGTTACTCCTCGACTAATGAAAAACTGTTTTTT. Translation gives CASSYSSTNEKLFF.

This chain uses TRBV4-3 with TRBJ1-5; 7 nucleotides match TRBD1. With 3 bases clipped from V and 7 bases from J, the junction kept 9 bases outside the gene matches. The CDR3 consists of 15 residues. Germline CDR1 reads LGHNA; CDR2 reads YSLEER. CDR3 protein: CASSQRQGLGQPQHF. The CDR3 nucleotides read TGCGCCAGCAGCCAGCGACAGGGCCTCGGGCAGCCCCAGCATTTT.

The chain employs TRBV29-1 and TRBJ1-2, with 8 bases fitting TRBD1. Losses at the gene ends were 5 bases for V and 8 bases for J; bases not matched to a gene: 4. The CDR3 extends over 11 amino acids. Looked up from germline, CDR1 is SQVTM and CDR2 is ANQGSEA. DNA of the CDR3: TGCAGCGTTATGACAGGGGTCGGCTACACCTTC. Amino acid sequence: CSVMTGVGYTF.

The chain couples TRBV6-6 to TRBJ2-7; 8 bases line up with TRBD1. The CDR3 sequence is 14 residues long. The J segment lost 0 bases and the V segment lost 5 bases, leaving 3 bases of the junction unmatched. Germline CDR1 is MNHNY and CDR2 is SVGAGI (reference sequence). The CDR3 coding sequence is TGTGCCAGCAGTAACAGGGGGGCCTCCTACGAGCAGTACTTC. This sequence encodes CASSNRGASYEQYF.

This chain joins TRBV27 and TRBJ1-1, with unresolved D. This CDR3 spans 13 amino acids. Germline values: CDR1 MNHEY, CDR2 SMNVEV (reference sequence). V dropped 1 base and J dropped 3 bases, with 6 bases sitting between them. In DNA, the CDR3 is TGTGCCAGCAGTTTATTATGGCACACTGAAGCTTTCTTT. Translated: CASSLLWHTEAFF.

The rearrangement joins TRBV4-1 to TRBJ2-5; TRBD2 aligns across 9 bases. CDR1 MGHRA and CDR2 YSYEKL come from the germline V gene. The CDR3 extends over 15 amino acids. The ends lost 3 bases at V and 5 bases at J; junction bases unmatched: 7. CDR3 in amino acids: CASSQQAGGWETQYF. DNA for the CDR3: TGCGCCAGCAGCCAGCAAGCGGGAGGCTGGGAGACCCAGTACTTC.

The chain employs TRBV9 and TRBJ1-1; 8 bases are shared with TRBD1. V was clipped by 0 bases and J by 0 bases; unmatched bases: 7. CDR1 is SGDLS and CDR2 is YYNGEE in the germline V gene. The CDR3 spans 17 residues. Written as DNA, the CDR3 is TGTGCCAGCAGCGTAGACCATAACAGGGGGGTGAACACTGAAGCTTTCTTT. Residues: CASSVDHNRGVNTEAFF. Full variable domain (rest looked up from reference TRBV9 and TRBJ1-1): DSGVTQTPKHLITATGQRVTLRCSPRSGDLSVYWYQQSLDQGLQFLIQYYNGEERAKGNILERFSAQQFPDLHSELNLSSLELGDSALYFCASSVDHNRGVNTEAFFGQGTRLTVV.

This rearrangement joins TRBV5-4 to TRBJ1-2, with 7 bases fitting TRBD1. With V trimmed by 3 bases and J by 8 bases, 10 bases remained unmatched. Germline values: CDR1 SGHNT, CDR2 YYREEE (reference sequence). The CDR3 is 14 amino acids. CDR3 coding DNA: TGTGCCAGCAGCTCGGCCGCAGGGGGTCGGGGCTACACCTTC. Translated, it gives CASSSAAGGRGYTF. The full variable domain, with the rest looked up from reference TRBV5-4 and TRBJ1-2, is ETGVTQSPTHLIKTRGQQVTLRCSSQSGHNTVSWYQQALGQGPQFIFQYYREEENGRGNFPPRFSGLQFPNYSSELNVNALELDDSALYLCASSSAAGGRGYTFGSGTRLTVV.

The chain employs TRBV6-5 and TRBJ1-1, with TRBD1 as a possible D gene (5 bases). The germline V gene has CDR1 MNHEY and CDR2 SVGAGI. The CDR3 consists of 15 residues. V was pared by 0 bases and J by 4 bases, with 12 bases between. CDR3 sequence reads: CASSYSPGPRTEAFF. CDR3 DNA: TGTGCCAGCAGTTACTCGCCAGGGCCCCGCACTGAAGCTTTCTTT.

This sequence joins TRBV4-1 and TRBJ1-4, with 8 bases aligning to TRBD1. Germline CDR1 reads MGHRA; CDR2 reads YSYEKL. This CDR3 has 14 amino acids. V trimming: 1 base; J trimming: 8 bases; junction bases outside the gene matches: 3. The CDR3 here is CASSQAGGYEKLFF. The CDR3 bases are TGCGCCAGCAGCCAAGCAGGGGGCTACGAAAAACTGTTTTTT.

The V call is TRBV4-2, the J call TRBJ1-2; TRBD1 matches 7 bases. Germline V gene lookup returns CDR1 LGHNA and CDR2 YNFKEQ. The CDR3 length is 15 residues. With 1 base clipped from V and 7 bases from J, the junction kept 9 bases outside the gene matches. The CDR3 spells CASSQGPTGQAGYTF. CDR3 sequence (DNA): TGTGCCAGCAGCCAAGGACCGACAGGGCAAGCTGGCTACACCTTC.

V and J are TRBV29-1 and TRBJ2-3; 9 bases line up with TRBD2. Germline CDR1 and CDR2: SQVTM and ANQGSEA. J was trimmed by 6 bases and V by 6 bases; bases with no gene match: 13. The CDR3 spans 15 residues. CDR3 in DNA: TGCAGCGTCCCAAGGGCTAGCGGGATTAGGGATACGCAGTATTTT. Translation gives CSVPRASGIRDTQYF.

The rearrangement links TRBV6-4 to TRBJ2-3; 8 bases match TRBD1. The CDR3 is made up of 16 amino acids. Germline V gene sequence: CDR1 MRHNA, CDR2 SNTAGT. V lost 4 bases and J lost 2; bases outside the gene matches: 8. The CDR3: CASSGGQGANTDTQYF. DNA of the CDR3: TGTGCCAGCAGTGGTGGCCAGGGGGCGAACACAGATACGCAGTATTTT.

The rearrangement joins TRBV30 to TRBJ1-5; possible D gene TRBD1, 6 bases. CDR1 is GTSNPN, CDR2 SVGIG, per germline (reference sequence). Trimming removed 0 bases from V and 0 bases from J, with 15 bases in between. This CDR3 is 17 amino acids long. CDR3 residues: CAWSVPRGGGSNQPQHF. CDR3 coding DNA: TGTGCCTGGAGTGTACCCCGGGGAGGGGGTAGCAATCAGCCCCAGCATTTT.